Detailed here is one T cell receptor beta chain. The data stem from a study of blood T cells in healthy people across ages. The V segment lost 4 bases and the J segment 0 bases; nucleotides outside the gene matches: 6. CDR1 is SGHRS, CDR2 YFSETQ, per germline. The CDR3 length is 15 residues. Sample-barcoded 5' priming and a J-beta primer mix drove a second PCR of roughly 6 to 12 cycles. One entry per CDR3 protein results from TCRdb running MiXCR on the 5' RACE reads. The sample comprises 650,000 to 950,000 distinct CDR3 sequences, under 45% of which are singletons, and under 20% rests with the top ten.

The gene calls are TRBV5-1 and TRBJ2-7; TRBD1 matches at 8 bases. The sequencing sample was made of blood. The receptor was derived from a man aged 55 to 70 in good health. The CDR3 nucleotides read TGCGCCAGCAGCGCGCGGACAGGGAGCTCCTACGAGCAGTACTTC. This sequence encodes CASSARTGSSYEQYF.